The next 14 T cell receptor beta chains were all read from a single sample in a study of blood T cells in healthy people across ages. Through a sample-barcoded 5' primer and a J-beta primer mix, a second PCR was run for roughly 6 to 12 cycles. In TCRdb, the 5' RACE reads were re-called with MiXCR into one record per CDR3 protein. The table has some 1,000,000 distinct CDR3 sequences, approximately 25% seen once. These data also formed part of another study, on T cells of mothers and their children.

The sample taken for sequencing was blood. The receptors originated from a girl aged 2 to 9 in good health.

There are a few counts of this clonotype. This rearrangement joins TRBV5-1 to TRBJ2-7; D perhaps matches TRBD2 (5 bases). The V end lost 1 base, the J end lost 4 bases, and 18 bases lay between the germline ends. The CDR3 sequence is 16 residues long. CDR1 is SGHRS and CDR2 is YFSETQ in the germline V gene. CDR3 in amino acids: CASSLNEGDPRYEQYF. Here the CDR3 DNA reads TGCGCCAGCAGCTTGAACGAGGGAGACCCCCGGTACGAGCAGTACTTC.

In this sample, this clonotype turned up a few times. This chain connects TRBV9 to TRBJ1-2, with 9 bases lining up with TRBD1. This CDR3 spans 15 amino acids. Germline-derived CDR1 and CDR2 are SGDLS and YYNGEE. Germline trimming cut 3 bases from V and 8 bases from J; bases unmatched to any gene: 11. The CDR3 sequence is CASSANQGQGEGYTF. As DNA, the CDR3 is TGTGCCAGCAGCGCCAACCAGGGACAGGGAGAGGGCTACACCTTC.

The chain employs TRBV7-9 and TRBJ2-7, with D hard to call. This CDR3 is 10 amino acids long. Trimming removed 5 bases from V and 5 bases from J, with 4 bases in between. In germline, CDR1 is SEHNR, CDR2 FQNEAQ (reference sequence). CDR3: CASSRDEQYF. CDR3 in DNA: TGTGCCAGCAGCCGGGACGAGCAGTACTTC.

This clonotype was counted only a few times. CDR3 protein: CASSQGGENEQFF. CDR3 DNA sequence: TGCGCCAGCAGCCAAGGAGGGGAAAATGAGCAGTTCTTC. V usage is TRBV4-1 and J usage is TRBJ2-1; D might be TRBD1 or TRBD2, each matching 5 bases. The CDR3 spans 13 residues. V was cut by 1 base and J by 7 bases, with 8 bases left in between. Germline CDR1 is MGHRA and CDR2 is YSYEKL.

The chain combines TRBV12-5 with TRBJ1-1; D gene ambiguous. The CDR3 totals 12 residues. Germline values: CDR1 LGHNT, CDR2 FRNRAP. V lost 5 bases and J lost 3, with 7 bases in between. CDR3 region: CASGNPDTEAFF. CDR3 DNA: TGTGCTAGTGGTAATCCAGACACTGAAGCTTTCTTT.

This clonotype was picked up a small number of times. CDR3 nucleotides: TGTGCCAGCAGTTTAGAACCTCCATTGGCCCAGGAGACCCAGTACTTC. Translation gives CASSLEPPLAQETQYF. The chain is built from TRBV12-3 or TRBV12-4 and TRBJ2-5; no clear D gene. V was cut by 1 base and J by 5 bases, with 17 bases left in between. The CDR3 consists of 16 residues.

The rearrangement uses TRBV28 and TRBJ2-4; D perhaps matches TRBD2 (6 bases). Germline CDR1 MDHEN, CDR2 SYDVKM. The germline V and J ends were trimmed by 6 bases and 6 bases, with 15 bases remaining between them. The CDR3 has 14 residues. This CDR3 reads CASSPLGGPNIQYF. The CDR3 coding sequence is TGTGCCAGCAGCCCTTTGGGGGGTCCAAACATTCAGTACTTC.

The chain has TRBV4-1 and TRBJ2-1; 8 bases map to TRBD2. The CDR3 extends over 16 amino acids. The germline CDR1 and CDR2 sequences are MGHRA and YSYEKL. The J segment lost 7 bases and the V segment lost 1 base, leaving 9 bases of the junction unmatched. The CDR3 DNA is TGCGCCAGCAGCCAAGCGTTTGCCACTAGCGGAAATGAGCAGTTCTTC. Its protein is CASSQAFATSGNEQFF.

This clonotype came up a few times. The rearrangement links TRBV29-1 to TRBJ1-4; D is uncertain. Between the trimmed V and J ends, which lost 4 bases and 5 bases, there was a span of 11 bases. Germline V gives CDR1 SQVTM, CDR2 ANQGSEA. The CDR3 is 13 amino acids. CDR3: CSVVGQFNEKLFF. For the CDR3, the DNA is TGCAGCGTTGTAGGGCAGTTCAATGAAAAACTGTTTTTT.

This clonotype was detected many times. The chain uses TRBV7-2 and TRBJ2-5, with D possibly called TRBD1 or TRBD2 (7 bases each). The ends were cut back, 3 bases at V and 5 bases at J, with 13 bases in the middle. The CDR3 is 14 residues long. Germline values: CDR1 SGHTA, CDR2 FQGNSA. DNA for the CDR3: TGTGCCAGCAGCTTCGCAGGGGGAGGGGAGACCCAGTACTTC. Its protein is CASSFAGGGETQYF.

The V gene is TRBV4-2, the J gene TRBJ2-4, with TRBD1 as a possible D gene (6 bases). Germline V gene lookup returns CDR1 LGHNA and CDR2 YNFKEQ. The length of the CDR3 is 15 residues. V lost 1 base and J lost 8, with 15 bases in between. The CDR3 sequence is CASSQVMGPGDIQYF. The DNA of the CDR3 is TGTGCCAGCAGCCAAGTGATGGGGCCAGGGGACATTCAGTACTTC.

This chain joins TRBV28 and TRBJ1-5; possible D gene TRBD1, 5 bases. From germline, CDR1 is MDHEN and CDR2 SYDVKM. Between the trimmed V and J ends, which lost 5 bases and 0 bases, there was a span of 17 bases. CDR3 length: 17 residues. CDR3 coding DNA: TGTGCCAGCAGTCCCCCCGGGGGGGAGAATAGCAATCAGCCCCAGCATTTT. Translated: CASSPPGGENSNQPQHF. Variable domain in full (rest from reference TRBV28 and TRBJ1-5): DVKVTQSSRYLVKRTGEKVFLECVQDMDHENMFWYRQDPGLGLRLIYFSYDVKMKEKGDIPEGYSVSREKKERFSLILESASTNQTSMYLCASSPPGGENSNQPQHFGDGTRLSIL.

The rearrangement uses TRBV5-6 and TRBJ2-5; weak D call: TRBD1 (6 bases). The J call may be mistaken, given a closer DNA end match to TRBJ2-7. This CDR3 has 16 residues. Germline assignment: CDR1 SGHDT and CDR2 YYEEEE. The CDR3 sequence is CASSTPRGLHSYEQYF. CDR3 DNA sequence: TGTGCCAGCAGCACCCCCAGGGGCCTCCACTCCTACGAGCAGTACTTC.

This clonotype was detected a few times. The rearrangement joins TRBV29-1 to TRBJ2-1, with 10 bases aligning to TRBD2. V was clipped by 1 base and J by 8 bases; unmatched bases: 5. The CDR3 length is 14 residues. Germline assignment: CDR1 SQVTM and CDR2 ANQGSEA. The CDR3 DNA is TGCAGCGTTGAAGGTCTAGCGGGAGATCATGAGCAGTTCTTC. It specifies CSVEGLAGDHEQFF.